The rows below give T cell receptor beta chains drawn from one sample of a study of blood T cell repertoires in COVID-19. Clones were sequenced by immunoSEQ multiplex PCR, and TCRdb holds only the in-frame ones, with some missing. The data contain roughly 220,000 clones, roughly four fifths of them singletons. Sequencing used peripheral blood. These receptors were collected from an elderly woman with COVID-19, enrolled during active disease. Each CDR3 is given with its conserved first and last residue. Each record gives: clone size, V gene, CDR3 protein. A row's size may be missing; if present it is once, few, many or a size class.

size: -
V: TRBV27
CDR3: CASRDWGTGGDNSPLHF

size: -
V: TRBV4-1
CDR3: CASSQDKGRTEAFF

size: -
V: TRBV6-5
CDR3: CASSPGTVRDTQYF

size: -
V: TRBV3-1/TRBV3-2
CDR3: CASSQTGTSDYNEQFF

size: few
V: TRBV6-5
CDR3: CASSRTGGEGYGYTF

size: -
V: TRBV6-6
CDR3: CASSYNPTGGTEAFF

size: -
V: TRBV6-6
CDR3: CASSYSGGYGQYF

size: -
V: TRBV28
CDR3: CASSPTSGFAYEQYF

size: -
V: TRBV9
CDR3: CASSVATGSSYEQYF

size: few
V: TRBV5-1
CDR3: CASSLGLEYYEQYF

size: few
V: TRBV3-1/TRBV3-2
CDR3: CASSPPEATEAFF

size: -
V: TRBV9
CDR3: CASSVIGRKGGQGNEQFF

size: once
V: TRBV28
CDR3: CASSSGAQVRNTIYF

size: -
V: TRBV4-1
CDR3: CASSQGVPGLAGEQFF

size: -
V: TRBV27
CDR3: CASSLFASGNYKKTYEQYF

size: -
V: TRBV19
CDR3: CASTAGAYTDTQYF

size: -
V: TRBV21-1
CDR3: CARRGKCLKAFF

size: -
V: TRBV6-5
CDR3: CASSYSGADSDEQYF

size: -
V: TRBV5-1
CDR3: CASSLGHRDIVGYGYTF

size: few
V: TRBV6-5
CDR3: CASSSGTGYRGEKLFF

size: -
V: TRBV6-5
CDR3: CASNNRGRKVTQYF

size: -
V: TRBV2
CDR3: CACPRDRGDGTQYF

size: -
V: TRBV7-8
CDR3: CASSLEGRGRDEKLFF

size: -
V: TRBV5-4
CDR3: CASSLDSVRQYF

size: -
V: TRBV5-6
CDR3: CASSLDSPYEQYF

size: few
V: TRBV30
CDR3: CAWSFPRGGAVGELFF

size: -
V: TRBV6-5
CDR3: CASRRQGNTGELFF

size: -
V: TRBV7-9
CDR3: CASSLGDRGTNEKLFF

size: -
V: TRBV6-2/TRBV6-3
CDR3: CASSYSEGGTQPQHF

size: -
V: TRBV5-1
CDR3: CASSFAGANTEAFF

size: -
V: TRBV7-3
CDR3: CASSPRLGGEQYF

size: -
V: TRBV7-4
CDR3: CASSSGTRGEQYF

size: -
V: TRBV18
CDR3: CASSSRQGDSPLHF

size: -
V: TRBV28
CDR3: CASRFPQGSYGYTF

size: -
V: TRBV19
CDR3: CASSMSTQIMNTEAFF

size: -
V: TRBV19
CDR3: CASSPRTRASTDTQYF

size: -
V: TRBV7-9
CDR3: CASTLGASGGGTEAFF

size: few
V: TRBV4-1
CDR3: CASSQEFGGGGFNEQFF

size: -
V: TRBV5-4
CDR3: CASSSRTGKETQYF

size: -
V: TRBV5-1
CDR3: CASSLGGQQLQETQYF

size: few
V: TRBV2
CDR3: CASTPDRGTSGYTF

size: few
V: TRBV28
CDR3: CASTPAGDSYEQYF

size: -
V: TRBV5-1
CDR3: CASKLAGSSYEQYF

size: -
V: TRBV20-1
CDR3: CSASYTSGSPDTQYF

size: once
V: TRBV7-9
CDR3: CASSLGDRGYGYTF

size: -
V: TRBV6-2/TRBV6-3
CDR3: CASSYEGHIYGYTF

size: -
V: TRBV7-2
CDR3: CASKTPRRSRAFF

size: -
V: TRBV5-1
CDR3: CASSLAGDRNEKLFF

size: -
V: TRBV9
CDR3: CASSGWDRGDYGYTF

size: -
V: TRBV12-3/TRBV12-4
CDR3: CASIRGGTEAFF

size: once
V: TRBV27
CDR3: CASSMGALMNTEAFF

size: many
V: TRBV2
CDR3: CASRESGRTYLNTGELFF

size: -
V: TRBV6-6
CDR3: CASSKGQGFNEKLFF

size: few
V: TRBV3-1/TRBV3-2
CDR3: CASSQTGAGGELFF

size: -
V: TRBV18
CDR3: CASSPRRGGGYTF

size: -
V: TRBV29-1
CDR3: CSVDRANTGELFF

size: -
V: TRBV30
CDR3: CAWSEGPGANVLTF